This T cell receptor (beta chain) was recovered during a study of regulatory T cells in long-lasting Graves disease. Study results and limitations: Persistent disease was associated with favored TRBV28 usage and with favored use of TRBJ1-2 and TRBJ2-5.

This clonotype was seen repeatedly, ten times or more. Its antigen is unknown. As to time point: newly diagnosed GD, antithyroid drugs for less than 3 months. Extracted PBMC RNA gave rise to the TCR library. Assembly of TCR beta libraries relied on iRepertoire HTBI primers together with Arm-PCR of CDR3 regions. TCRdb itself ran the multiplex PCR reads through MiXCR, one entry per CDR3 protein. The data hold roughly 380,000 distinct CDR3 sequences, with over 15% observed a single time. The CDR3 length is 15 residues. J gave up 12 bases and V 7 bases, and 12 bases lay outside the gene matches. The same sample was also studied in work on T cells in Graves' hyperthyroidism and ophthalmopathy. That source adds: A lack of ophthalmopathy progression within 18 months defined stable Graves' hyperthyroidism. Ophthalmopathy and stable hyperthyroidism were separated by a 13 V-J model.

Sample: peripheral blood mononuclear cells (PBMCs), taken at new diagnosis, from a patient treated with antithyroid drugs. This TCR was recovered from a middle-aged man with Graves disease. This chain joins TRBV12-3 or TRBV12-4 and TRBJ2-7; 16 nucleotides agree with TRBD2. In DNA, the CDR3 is TGTGCCAGCACATCAGGGACTAGCGGGGGGGCTAGACGGTACTTC. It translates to CASTSGTSGGARRYF.